A selection of T cell receptor beta chains follows, all from one sample in a study of radiation and T cells in renal cell carcinoma. Some clones are missing from TCRdb's copy, which holds only in-frame ones; the method was immunoSEQ multiplex PCR. The sample carries around 140,000 clones, about 88% recorded once. The sample was blood, taken from a patient whose treatment included radiotherapy and nephrectomy. The source of these receptors is a woman aged 65 to 85 with renal cell carcinoma. The CDR3 runs from the conserved cysteine through the conserved F or W. The order of the fields is D gene, clone size, J gene, V gene, CDR3 protein, CDR3 DNA. D genes are given only for firm matches. Clone size is given for some rows only: seen once, a few or many times, or a class if the clone is expanded.

d_gene: .
abundance: few
j_gene: TRBJ1-1
v_gene: TRBV29-1
CDR3aa: CSVDRATYEAFF
CDR3nt: TGCAGCGTTGACAGGGCGACCTATGAAGCTTTCTTT

d_gene: TRBD2
abundance: .
j_gene: TRBJ2-6
v_gene: TRBV29-1
CDR3aa: CSATSGGPGANVLTF
CDR3nt: TGCAGCGCGACTAGCGGGGGCCCTGGGGCCAACGTCCTGACTTTC

d_gene: .
abundance: .
j_gene: TRBJ2-7
v_gene: TRBV9
CDR3aa: CASSASLDEQYF
CDR3nt: TGTGCCAGCAGCGCCTCCTTAGACGAGCAGTACTTC

d_gene: .
abundance: .
j_gene: TRBJ2-7
v_gene: TRBV28
CDR3aa: CASSPLGTRGHEQYF
CDR3nt: TGTGCCAGCAGTCCCCTCGGTACAAGGGGTCACGAGCAGTACTTC

d_gene: .
abundance: .
j_gene: TRBJ2-3
v_gene: TRBV5-1
CDR3aa: CASSFGTRASSTDTQYF
CDR3nt: TGCGCCAGCAGCTTCGGTACAAGGGCCTCTAGCACAGATACGCAGTATTTT

d_gene: TRBD1
abundance: .
j_gene: TRBJ1-5
v_gene: TRBV7-2
CDR3aa: CASSPGQGANQPQHF
CDR3nt: TGTGCCAGCAGCCCAGGACAGGGGGCAAATCAGCCCCAGCATTTT

d_gene: .
abundance: .
j_gene: TRBJ1-2
v_gene: TRBV2
CDR3aa: CASSPTVYYGYTF
CDR3nt: TGTGCCAGCAGTCCCACAGTTTACTATGGCTACACCTTC

d_gene: .
abundance: .
j_gene: TRBJ1-2
v_gene: TRBV7-2
CDR3aa: CASRPKGAGVGGYTF
CDR3nt: TGTGCCAGCAGGCCCAAAGGGGCGGGGGTAGGCGGCTACACCTTC

d_gene: TRBD1
abundance: .
j_gene: TRBJ2-2
v_gene: TRBV11-3
CDR3aa: CASSPRQGPAGELFF
CDR3nt: TGTGCCAGCAGCCCGCGACAGGGCCCAGCCGGGGAGCTGTTTTTT

d_gene: TRBD1
abundance: .
j_gene: TRBJ2-7
v_gene: TRBV5-1
CDR3aa: CASSPGTAPWYF
CDR3nt: TGCGCCAGCAGCCCCGGGACAGCCCCATGGTACTTC

d_gene: .
abundance: .
j_gene: TRBJ2-1
v_gene: TRBV29-1
CDR3aa: CSVVRGNEQFF
CDR3nt: TGCAGCGTTGTTCGGGGAAATGAGCAGTTCTTC

d_gene: .
abundance: .
j_gene: TRBJ1-6
v_gene: TRBV5-1
CDR3aa: CASSEQVSNSPLHF
CDR3nt: TGCGCCAGCAGCGAACAGGTTTCTAATTCACCCCTCCACTTT

d_gene: .
abundance: .
j_gene: TRBJ1-1
v_gene: TRBV6-5
CDR3aa: CASSYSAGTTEAFF
CDR3nt: TGTGCCAGCAGTTACTCGGCGGGGACCACTGAAGCTTTCTTT

d_gene: .
abundance: once
j_gene: TRBJ2-3
v_gene: TRBV6-4
CDR3aa: CASSDDAAIGTDTQYF
CDR3nt: TGTGCCAGCAGTGACGACGCGGCCATCGGCACAGATACGCAGTATTTT

d_gene: .
abundance: .
j_gene: TRBJ1-4
v_gene: TRBV5-4
CDR3aa: CASSRPSPGHEKEKLFF
CDR3nt: TGTGCCAGCAGTCGACCTAGCCCGGGACACGAAAAGGAAAAACTGTTTTTT

d_gene: TRBD2
abundance: once
j_gene: TRBJ2-1
v_gene: TRBV5-6
CDR3aa: CASSRGLEKQFF
CDR3nt: TGTGCCAGCAGCAGGGGACTAGAAAAGCAGTTCTTC

d_gene: .
abundance: .
j_gene: TRBJ2-5
v_gene: TRBV23-1
CDR3aa: CASNPTALGETQYF
CDR3nt: TGCGCCAGCAATCCGACCGCACTAGGTGAGACCCAGTACTTC

d_gene: .
abundance: .
j_gene: TRBJ1-5
v_gene: TRBV7-8
CDR3aa: CASTPGPVQPQHF
CDR3nt: TGTGCCAGCACCCCCGGTCCAGTTCAGCCCCAGCATTTT

d_gene: TRBD1
abundance: .
j_gene: TRBJ1-2
v_gene: TRBV5-3
CDR3aa: CARSPGTGPPSPYGYTF
CDR3nt: TGTGCCAGAAGCCCCGGGACAGGACCACCGAGCCCTTATGGCTACACCTTC

d_gene: .
abundance: .
j_gene: TRBJ2-3
v_gene: TRBV14
CDR3aa: CASSQAWDPTDTQYF
CDR3nt: TGTGCCAGCAGCCAAGCCTGGGATCCCACAGATACGCAGTATTTT

d_gene: .
abundance: .
j_gene: TRBJ1-1
v_gene: TRBV18
CDR3aa: CASSPPEGKYTEAFF
CDR3nt: TGTGCCAGCTCACCACCGGAAGGGAAATACACTGAAGCTTTCTTT

d_gene: .
abundance: .
j_gene: TRBJ2-7
v_gene: TRBV4-2
CDR3aa: CASSRDATGYEQYF
CDR3nt: TGTGCCAGCAGCCGGGACGCTACGGGGTACGAGCAGTACTTC

d_gene: TRBD1
abundance: .
j_gene: TRBJ1-1
v_gene: TRBV6-4
CDR3aa: CASSDSTGRHTEAFF
CDR3nt: TGTGCCAGCAGTGACTCGACAGGGAGGCACACTGAAGCTTTCTTT

d_gene: .
abundance: .
j_gene: TRBJ2-2
v_gene: TRBV15
CDR3aa: CATREGAGELFF
CDR3nt: TGTGCCACCAGAGAGGGGGCCGGGGAGCTGTTTTTT

d_gene: .
abundance: .
j_gene: TRBJ1-2
v_gene: TRBV27
CDR3aa: CASSLSAGAYYGYTF
CDR3nt: TGTGCCAGCAGTTTATCAGCCGGGGCGTACTATGGCTACACCTTC

d_gene: TRBD1
abundance: .
j_gene: TRBJ2-7
v_gene: TRBV5-1
CDR3aa: CASSLLGQGNYEQYF
CDR3nt: TGCGCCAGCAGCTTGTTGGGACAGGGGAACTACGAGCAGTACTTC

d_gene: TRBD2
abundance: .
j_gene: TRBJ2-1
v_gene: TRBV4-2
CDR3aa: CASSQAQLAGGYNEQFF
CDR3nt: TGTGCCAGCAGCCAAGCCCAACTAGCGGGGGGGTACAATGAGCAGTTCTTC

d_gene: TRBD2
abundance: .
j_gene: TRBJ2-7
v_gene: TRBV5-1
CDR3aa: CASSPVGGATYEQYF
CDR3nt: TGCGCCAGCAGCCCGGTCGGGGGGGCAACCTACGAGCAGTACTTC